This TCR beta chain appears in the sequencing data of a study of OX40 agonist ivuxolimab in advanced cancers. Clones were read by immunoSEQ multiplex PCR, and TCRdb kept only the in-frame ones, dropping some. Among tens of thousands of clones listed, around 87% were seen once. The germline V gene has CDR1 SGHRS and CDR2 YFSETQ. The CDR3 consists of 13 residues. The sequence came from an adult with an advanced solid tumor such as melanoma, head and neck, liver or kidney cancer. The specimen comprised CD4+ or CD8+ T cells sorted from blood, sampled in a trial of the OX40 agonist ivuxolimab. The rearrangement joins TRBV5-1 to TRBJ2-5; weak D call: TRBD1 (6 bases). The J call may be incorrect, as the DNA end agrees better with TRBJ2-7. CDR3 sequence (DNA): TGCGCCAGCAGCTTGGATAACAGGGACGAGCAGTACTTC. Encoded protein: CASSLDNRDEQYF.